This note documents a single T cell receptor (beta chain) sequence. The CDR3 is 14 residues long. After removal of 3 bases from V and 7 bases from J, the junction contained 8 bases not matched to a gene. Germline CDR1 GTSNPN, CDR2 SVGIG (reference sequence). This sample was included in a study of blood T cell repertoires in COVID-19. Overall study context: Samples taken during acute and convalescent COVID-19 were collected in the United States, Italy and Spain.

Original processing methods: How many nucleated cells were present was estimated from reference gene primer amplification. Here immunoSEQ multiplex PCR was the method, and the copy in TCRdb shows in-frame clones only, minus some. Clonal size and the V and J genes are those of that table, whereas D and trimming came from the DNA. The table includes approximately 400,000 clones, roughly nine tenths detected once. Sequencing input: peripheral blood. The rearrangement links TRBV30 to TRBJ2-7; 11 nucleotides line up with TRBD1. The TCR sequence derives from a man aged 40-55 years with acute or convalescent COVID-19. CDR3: CAWSAGQGAWEQYF. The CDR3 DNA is TGTGCCTGGAGCGCCGGACAGGGGGCTTGGGAGCAGTACTTC.